Listed here are 25 T cell receptor beta chains from one sample, sequenced in a study of blood T cells in healthy people across ages. Alongside a J-beta primer mix, a sample-barcoded 5' primer served in a second PCR lasting roughly 7 to 12 cycles. TCRdb passed the 5' RACE reads through MiXCR, listing each CDR3 protein once. The sample includes about 1.5 million distinct CDR3 sequences, approximately 42% of them seen just once. Sequencing used blood. The origin of the receptors is a woman younger than 35 in good health.

This clonotype has only a few counts. One junction end disagrees with the germline gene, perhaps due to a read error. The chain joins TRBV20-1 to TRBJ1-1; 9 positions match TRBD1. The length of the CDR3 is 15 residues. Germline V lookup: CDR1 DFQATT, CDR2 SNEGSKA (reference sequence). The CDR3 region is CSAGDRGRMNTEAFF. The CDR3 coding sequence is TGCAGTGCTGGAGACAGGGGGAGGATGAACACTGAAGCTTTCTTT.

This clonotype was seen a handful of times. The chain links TRBV7-2 to TRBJ1-6; D is possibly TRBD1 (5 bases). This CDR3 has 15 residues. The germline V gene has CDR1 SGHTA and CDR2 FQGNSA. Trimming took 5 bases from V and 6 from J, leaving 14 bases between them. CDR3 region: CASSEDGGANSPLHF. The CDR3 DNA reads as TGTGCCAGCAGCGAGGACGGAGGGGCTAATTCACCCCTCCACTTT. The full variable domain, with the rest looked up from reference TRBV7-2 and TRBJ1-6, is GAGVSQSPSNKVTEKGKDVELRCDPISGHTALYWYRQSLGQGLEFLIYFQGNSAPDKSGLPSDRFSAERTGGSVSTLTIQRTQQEDSAVYLCASSEDGGANSPLHFGNGTRLTVT.

This clonotype was seen only once. The chain links TRBV20-1 to TRBJ2-7; 7 nucleotides align to TRBD1. The CDR3 runs to 14 residues. J was trimmed by 5 bases and V by 2 bases; bases with no gene match: 9. Germline V gives CDR1 DFQATT, CDR2 SNEGSKA (reference sequence). The CDR3 is CSARPRQGNNEQYF. CDR3 coding DNA: TGCAGTGCTAGACCTAGACAGGGTAACAACGAGCAGTACTTC.

The CDR3 sequence is CSAHPDFNEQYF. As DNA, the CDR3 is TGCAGTGCTCACCCGGACTTCAATGAGCAGTACTTC. The chain combines TRBV20-1 with TRBJ2-5; D might be TRBD2 (5 bases). V was trimmed by 5 bases and J by 11 bases, leaving 18 bases between them. Germline V gene sequence: CDR1 DFQATT, CDR2 SNEGSKA (reference sequence). The CDR3 loop spans 12 amino acids.

This sequence joins TRBV29-1 and TRBJ2-6; maybe TRBD1 (6 bases). CDR1 and CDR2 from the germline V gene are SQVTM and ANQGSEA. The CDR3 runs to 16 residues. The V and J ends lost 6 bases and 4 bases respectively, with 19 bases between them. CDR3 residues: CSVRGQLLSGANVLTF. DNA for the CDR3: TGCAGCGTCCGAGGACAGCTTCTCTCCGGGGCCAACGTCCTGACTTTC. Looking up the rest from reference TRBV29-1 and TRBJ2-6 gives the full variable domain: SAVISQKPSRDICQRGTSLTIQCQVDSQVTMMFWYRQQPGQSLTLIATANQGSEATYESGFVIDKFPISRPNLTFSTLTVSNMSPEDSSIYLCSVRGQLLSGANVLTFGAGSRLTVL.

The chain links TRBV30 to TRBJ2-5; D is perhaps TRBD1 (5 bases). The DNA end is a closer match to TRBJ2-7, so the J assignment may be wrong. CDR1 and CDR2 (germline): GTSNPN, SVGIG (reference sequence). The CDR3 loop spans 12 amino acids. The CDR3 nucleotides read TGTGCCTGGAGTGGGGGCTGGAGCGAGCAGTACTTC. This encodes CAWSGGWSEQYF.

The chain combines TRBV28 with TRBJ1-1, with a possible D match to TRBD1 (5 bases). The germline V gene has CDR1 MDHEN and CDR2 SYDVKM. The CDR3 totals 14 residues. The V end lost 3 bases, the J end lost 3 bases, and 11 bases lay between the germline ends. The CDR3 loop reads CASSLTAIHTEAFF. The CDR3 region has the DNA TGTGCCAGCAGTTTGACAGCTATCCACACTGAAGCTTTCTTT.

This clonotype has a handful of counts. The rearrangement links TRBV13 to TRBJ2-7; possibly TRBD2 for D (5 bases). Trimming pared 0 bases from V and 0 bases from J, leaving 15 bases between. This CDR3 is built from 17 residues. Germline V gene lookup returns CDR1 PRHDT and CDR2 FYEKMQ (reference sequence). The CDR3 here is CASSLGGLLARSYEQYF. The DNA for the CDR3 is TGTGCCAGCAGCTTAGGGGGGTTGCTAGCCCGCTCCTACGAGCAGTACTTC.

This clonotype was recorded at least ten times. The V call is TRBV29-1, the J call TRBJ2-7; D is tentatively TRBD1 or TRBD2 (5 bases each). The germline CDR1 and CDR2 sequences are SQVTM and ANQGSEA. V dropped 1 base and J dropped 6 bases, with 10 bases sitting between them. This CDR3 region has 12 residues. In nucleotides, the CDR3 is TGCAGCGTTGAAGCCGTAGGGACCGAGCAGTACTTC. It yields the protein CSVEAVGTEQYF.

Many counts were recorded for this clonotype. The J gene is TRBJ1-2, the V gene TRBV5-1, with a weak D call TRBD1 (6 bases). CDR3 length: 15 residues. Trimming stripped 0 bases from V and 0 bases from J, with 9 bases between. CDR1 is SGHRS, CDR2 YFSETQ, per germline. CDR3 bases: TGCGCCAGCAGCTTGGCGGCAGGGGCTAACTATGGCTACACCTTC. It encodes CASSLAAGANYGYTF. The full variable domain, with the rest looked up from reference TRBV5-1 and TRBJ1-2, is KAGVTQTPRYLIKTRGQQVTLSCSPISGHRSVSWYQQTPGQGLQFLFEYFSETQRNKGNFPGRFSGRQFSNSRSEMNVSTLELGDSALYLCASSLAAGANYGYTFGSGTRLTVV.

The chain uses TRBV27 and TRBJ1-2; 8 nucleotides line up with TRBD1. There are 16 residues in the CDR3. Germline V lookup: CDR1 MNHEY, CDR2 SMNVEV (reference sequence). Germline trimming cut 6 bases from V and 3 bases from J; bases unmatched to any gene: 12. CDR3 DNA sequence: TGTGCCAGCAGAGAGACAGGGGCGGCGAGGTACTATGGCTACACCTTC. Its translation: CASRETGAARYYGYTF.

The gene calls are TRBV19 and TRBJ2-1; 8 bases map to TRBD1. The CDR3 extends over 15 amino acids. Losses at the gene ends were 3 bases for V and 4 bases for J; bases not matched to a gene: 5. Per the germline V gene, CDR1 is LNHDA and CDR2 is SQIVND (reference sequence). CDR3 in amino acids: CASSIFRGPYNEQFF. The DNA for the CDR3 is TGTGCCAGTAGTATTTTCAGGGGGCCTTACAATGAGCAGTTCTTC.

This clonotype was detected a few times. This chain connects TRBV14 to TRBJ1-5; D ambiguous. This CDR3 contains 14 residues. V dropped 6 bases and J dropped 2 bases, with 11 bases sitting between them. CDR1 and CDR2 (germline): SGHDN, FVKESK. The CDR3 region has the DNA TGTGCCAGCAGAGCCGAGGAAGGCAATCAGCCCCAGCATTTT. Amino acids: CASRAEEGNQPQHF.

This clonotype has only a few counts. The rearrangement links TRBV7-9 to TRBJ2-6; D possibly uses TRBD1 or TRBD2 (5 bases each). V was pared by 5 bases and J by 3 bases, with 20 bases between. This CDR3 region has 18 residues. The germline CDR1 and CDR2 sequences are SEHNR and FQNEAQ (reference sequence). The CDR3 bases are TGTGCCAGCAGCATTTCCGGGACCCGTAGGCGTGGGGCCAACGTCCTGACTTTC. Translated, it gives CASSISGTRRRGANVLTF. The full variable domain, rest sourced from reference TRBV7-9 and TRBJ2-6, is DTGVSQNPRHKITKRGQNVTFRCDPISEHNRLYWYRQTLGQGPEFLTYFQNEAQLEKSRLLSDRFSAERPKGSFSTLEIQRTEQGDSAMYLCASSISGTRRRGANVLTFGAGSRLTVL.

In its sample, this clonotype was seen many times. The chain is built from TRBV29-1 and TRBJ2-1, with 10 bases that match TRBD1. The CDR3 is 15 amino acids. J lost 4 bases, V lost 3 bases, and 6 bases had no gene match. Per germline, CDR1 SQVTM and CDR2 ANQGSEA. CDR3 loop: CSVELRDRGYNEQFF. The CDR3, as DNA: TGCAGCGTTGAGTTAAGGGACAGGGGTTACAATGAGCAGTTCTTC.

This clonotype was counted only a few times. This chain joins TRBV21-1 and TRBJ2-5; TRBD1 was called by the table and not checked on the DNA. TRBV21-1 is a recognized pseudogene. The CDR3 has 16 amino acids. The CDR3 sequence is CASSKASRHLQETQYF. The CDR3 DNA follows: TGTGCCAGCAGCAAAGCTTCGCGCCACCTCCAAGAGACCCAGTACTTC.

This rearrangement joins TRBV13 to TRBJ1-4; 7 bases line up with TRBD1. Unmatched junction bases numbered 13, after V lost 7 bases and J lost 8 bases. There are 15 residues in the CDR3. CDR1 PRHDT and CDR2 FYEKMQ come from the germline V gene (reference sequence). In nucleotides, the CDR3 is TGTGCCAGCACCGAGCGAGATTCGACAGGGGAAAAACTGTTTTTT. Its translation is CASTERDSTGEKLFF.

The chain links TRBV4-1 to TRBJ2-3; 8 bases agree with TRBD2. The CDR3 extends over 16 amino acids. Germline V gene sequence: CDR1 MGHRA, CDR2 YSYEKL. J was trimmed by 2 bases and V by 3 bases; bases with no gene match: 7. The chain's CDR3 is CASSQTGLGDTDTQYF. CDR3 bases: TGCGCCAGCAGCCAGACGGGACTAGGGGACACAGATACGCAGTATTTT.

The chain links TRBV6-2 or TRBV6-3 to TRBJ2-6, with D perhaps TRBD2 (7 bases). The CDR3 has 16 residues. Trimming took 2 bases from V and 7 from J, leaving 15 bases between them. Germline V gene data show CDR1 as MNHEY and CDR2 as SVGEGT. CDR3 amino acids: CASSYIGGANANVLTF. In nucleotides, the CDR3 is TGTGCCAGCAGTTACATTGGGGGGGCGAACGCCAACGTCCTGACTTTC.

The chain is built from TRBV20-1 and TRBJ2-7, with TRBD2 matching 8 bases. Germline V CDR1 and CDR2: DFQATT, SNEGSKA (reference sequence). The CDR3 is made up of 13 amino acids. V lost 5 bases to trimming and J lost 1 base; unmatched junction nucleotides: 4. The CDR3: CSAEAGASYEQYF. As DNA, the CDR3 is TGCAGTGCTGAAGCGGGGGCATCCTACGAGCAGTACTTC.

This chain joins TRBV6-5 and TRBJ1-4; D gene ambiguous. Trimming took 8 bases from V and 4 from J, leaving 8 bases between them. There are 12 residues in the CDR3. The germline V gene has CDR1 MNHEY and CDR2 SVGAGI. The CDR3 protein is CASGDNNEKLFF. In nucleotides, the CDR3 is TGTGCCAGCGGGGATAATAATGAAAAACTGTTTTTT.

This chain uses TRBV3-1 with TRBJ2-1, with D possibly being TRBD1 or TRBD2 (5 bases each). The V and J ends lost 0 bases and 7 bases respectively, with 19 bases between them. Germline-derived CDR1 and CDR2 are LGHDT and YNNKEL (reference sequence). The CDR3 is made up of 17 amino acids. The CDR3 DNA is TGTGCCAGCAGCCAAGATTCTCAGTGGGGGATGAGAAATGAGCAGTTCTTC. Protein: CASSQDSQWGMRNEQFF.

This sequence joins TRBV27 and TRBJ2-7; tentatively, D is TRBD1 (5 bases). The CDR3 is 13 residues long. Trimming removed 9 bases at V and 3 bases at J, with 15 bases between. Germline V CDR1 and CDR2: MNHEY, SMNVEV (reference sequence). The CDR3 loop is CASRVGAFYEQYF. The CDR3 nucleotides read TGTGCCAGTAGGGTAGGGGCCTTCTACGAGCAGTACTTC.

The V call is TRBV15, the J call TRBJ2-1, with TRBD2 matching 10 bases. Germline CDR1 reads LNHNV; CDR2 reads YYDKDF (reference sequence). This CDR3 has 17 residues. V shed 0 bases, J shed 5 bases, and the junction held 7 bases outside the gene matches. The CDR3 sequence is CATSRDPGLAENNEQFF. DNA for the CDR3: TGTGCCACCAGCAGAGATCCTGGACTAGCGGAAAACAATGAGCAGTTCTTC.

This clonotype came up a few times. The V call is TRBV7-8, the J call TRBJ2-3; 11 bases agree with TRBD1. CDR3 length equals 16 residues. CDR1 is SGHVS and CDR2 is FQNEAQ in the germline V gene. The V segment lost 6 bases and the J segment 6 bases; nucleotides outside the gene matches: 11. CDR3: CASRARGTGGMDTQYF. DNA for the CDR3: TGTGCCAGCAGGGCCCGGGGGACAGGGGGTATGGATACGCAGTATTTT.